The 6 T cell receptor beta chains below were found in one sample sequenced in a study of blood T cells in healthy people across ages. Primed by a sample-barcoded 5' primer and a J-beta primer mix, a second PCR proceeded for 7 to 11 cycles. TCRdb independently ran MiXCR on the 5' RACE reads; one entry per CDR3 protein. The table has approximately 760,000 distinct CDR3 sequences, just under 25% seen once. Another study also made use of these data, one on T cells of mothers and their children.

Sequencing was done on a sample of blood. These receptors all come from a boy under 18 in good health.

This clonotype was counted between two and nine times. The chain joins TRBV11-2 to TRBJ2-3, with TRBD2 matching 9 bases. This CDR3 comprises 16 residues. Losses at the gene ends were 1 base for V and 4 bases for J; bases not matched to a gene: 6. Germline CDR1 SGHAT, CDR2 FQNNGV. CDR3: CASSLGGGAWADTQYF. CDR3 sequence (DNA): TGTGCCAGCAGCTTAGGCGGGGGGGCTTGGGCAGATACGCAGTATTTT.

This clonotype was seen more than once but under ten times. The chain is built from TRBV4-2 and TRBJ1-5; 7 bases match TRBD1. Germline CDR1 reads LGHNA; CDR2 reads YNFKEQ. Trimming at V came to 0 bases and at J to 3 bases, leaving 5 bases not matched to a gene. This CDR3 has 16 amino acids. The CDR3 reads CASSQETGDLNQPQHF. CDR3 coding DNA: TGTGCCAGCAGCCAAGAAACAGGGGACCTCAATCAGCCCCAGCATTTT.

CDR3: CASSLARGRTGNTIYF. CDR3 bases: TGTGCCAGCAGCTTAGCCAGGGGGCGAACTGGAAACACCATATATTTT. This chain uses TRBV7-8 with TRBJ1-3, with TRBD1 matching 8 bases. There are 16 residues in the CDR3. The ends lost 0 bases at V and 2 bases at J; junction bases unmatched: 3. The germline V gene has CDR1 SGHVS and CDR2 FQNEAQ.

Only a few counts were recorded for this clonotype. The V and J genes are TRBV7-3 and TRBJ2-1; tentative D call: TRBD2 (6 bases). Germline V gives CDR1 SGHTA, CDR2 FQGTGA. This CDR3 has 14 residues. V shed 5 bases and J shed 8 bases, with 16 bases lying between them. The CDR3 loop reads CASSPLAGPDEQFF. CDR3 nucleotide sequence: TGTGCCAGCAGCCCCCTGGCGGGACCTGATGAGCAGTTCTTC.

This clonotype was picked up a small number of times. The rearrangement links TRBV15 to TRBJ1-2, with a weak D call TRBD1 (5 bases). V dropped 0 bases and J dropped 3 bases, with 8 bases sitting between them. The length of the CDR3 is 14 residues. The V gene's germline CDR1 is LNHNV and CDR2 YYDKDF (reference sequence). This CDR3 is CATSRDREDYGYTF. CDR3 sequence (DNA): TGTGCCACCAGCAGAGACAGGGAGGACTATGGCTACACCTTC.

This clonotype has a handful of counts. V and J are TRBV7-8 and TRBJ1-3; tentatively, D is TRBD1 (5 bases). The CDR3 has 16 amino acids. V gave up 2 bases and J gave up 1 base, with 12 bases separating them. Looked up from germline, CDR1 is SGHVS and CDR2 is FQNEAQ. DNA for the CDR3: TGTGCCAGCAGCTTAATGGGGCCGTTTTCTGGAAACACCATATATTTT. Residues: CASSLMGPFSGNTIYF.